The 21 T cell receptor beta chains in this list originate from one sample, sequenced in a study of blood T cells in healthy people across ages. Combining a sample-barcoded 5' primer with a J-beta primer mix, a second PCR ran for about 6 to 12 cycles. TCRdb independently ran MiXCR on the 5' RACE reads; one entry per CDR3 protein. The data contain about 970,000 distinct CDR3 sequences, around 54% of them singletons. The sequencing input was blood. All receptors come from a woman aged 55-70 years in good health.

The V gene is TRBV7-8, the J gene TRBJ1-2; D unclear. This CDR3 is 14 amino acids long. V lost 5 bases and J 4 bases, leaving 14 bases between the germline ends. Germline V CDR1 and CDR2: SGHVS, FQNEAQ. CDR3 protein: CASSPRWTVYGYTF. In nucleotides, the CDR3 is TGTGCCAGCAGCCCCAGGTGGACGGTCTATGGCTACACCTTC. Full variable domain (rest looked up from reference TRBV7-8 and TRBJ1-2): GAGVSQSPRYKVAKRGQDVALRCDPISGHVSLFWYQQALGQGPEFLTYFQNEAQLDKSGLPSDRFFAERPEGSVSTLKIQRTQQEDSAVYLCASSPRWTVYGYTFGSGTRLTVV.

This clonotype has just a few counts. The chain has TRBV20-1 and TRBJ2-1; 11 bases align to TRBD2. Germline loops: CDR1 DFQATT, CDR2 SNEGSKA (reference sequence). The V segment lost 4 bases and the J segment 6 bases; nucleotides outside the gene matches: 5. The CDR3 covers 14 residues. CDR3: CSATGLAGANEQFF. CDR3 bases: TGCAGTGCTACAGGACTAGCGGGTGCCAATGAGCAGTTCTTC.

There are a few counts of this clonotype. The V and J genes are TRBV12-3 or TRBV12-4 and TRBJ2-1, with unresolved D. This CDR3 contains 14 residues. V lost 3 bases to trimming and J lost 6 bases, with 12 bases between them. DNA for the CDR3: TGTGCCAGCAGTTTTGGCAAATGGGGCAATGAGCAGTTCTTC. Translating gives CASSFGKWGNEQFF.

V is TRBV6-2 or TRBV6-3 and J is TRBJ2-5; TRBD2 matches 7 bases. The germline CDR1 and CDR2 sequences are MNHEY and SVGEGT. The CDR3 runs to 15 residues. The V segment lost 6 bases and the J segment 5 bases; nucleotides outside the gene matches: 12. The CDR3 sequence: CASSALAGVGETQYF. The CDR3 DNA follows: TGTGCCAGCAGCGCCTTGGCGGGAGTTGGGGAGACCCAGTACTTC.

This clonotype came up a few times. The chain recombines TRBV20-1 with TRBJ2-5; D possibly corresponds to TRBD2 (6 bases). V was shortened by 3 bases and J by 2 bases, with 13 bases between the two germline ends. Germline V gene data show CDR1 as DFQATT and CDR2 as SNEGSKA (reference sequence). This CDR3 is built from 14 residues. In nucleotides, the CDR3 is TGCAGTGCTAGTGGCGGGGCAACTCAAGAGACCCAGTACTTC. This gives the protein CSASGGATQETQYF.

This clonotype has a handful of counts. The rearrangement links TRBV28 to TRBJ1-2; D unresolved. Trimming took off 8 bases at V and 6 bases at J, with 19 bases between the two ends. Germline V gene sequence: CDR1 MDHEN, CDR2 SYDVKM. The CDR3 is 14 residues long. CDR3 DNA sequence: TGTGCCAGCGCACAGCGCGGGAAGGTGGATGGCTACACCTTC. Its protein product is CASAQRGKVDGYTF.

CDR3 loop: CASISRIADSYNEQFF. The CDR3 DNA is TGTGCCAGCATCTCCCGTATAGCGGATTCCTACAATGAGCAGTTCTTC. The rearrangement links TRBV27 to TRBJ2-1; possibly TRBD2 for D (6 bases). The CDR3 is made up of 16 amino acids. The V gene's germline CDR1 is MNHEY and CDR2 SMNVEV (reference sequence). The V gene lost 7 bases and the J gene lost 1 base, with 17 bases spanning the gap.

The J gene is TRBJ1-2, the V gene TRBV29-1, with 8 bases aligning to TRBD1. The junction had 10 bases not matched to a gene; V was cut back by 0 bases and J by 4 bases. Germline values: CDR1 SQVTM, CDR2 ANQGSEA. This CDR3 comprises 16 residues. CDR3 bases: TGCAGCGTTGAAGACCTTTTTGACAGGGGCGGCTATGGCTACACCTTC. Translation gives CSVEDLFDRGGYGYTF.

V usage is TRBV6-6 and J usage is TRBJ2-5; TRBD1 matches at 12 bases. The CDR3 is made up of 17 amino acids. Germline V gene lookup returns CDR1 MNHNY and CDR2 SVGAGI (reference sequence). V shed 2 bases, J shed 4 bases, and the junction held 8 bases outside the gene matches. Written as DNA, the CDR3 is TGTGCCAGCAGTTACACCGGGACAGGGGGCGAGCTAGAGACCCAGTACTTC. It encodes CASSYTGTGGELETQYF.

This clonotype was picked up one time. An end of the junction differs from the germline gene, which may be a read error. The V gene is TRBV4-2, the J gene TRBJ1-4; 7 bases agree with TRBD1. Per the germline V gene, CDR1 is LGHNA and CDR2 is YNFKEQ. The CDR3 contains 14 residues. The CDR3 is CACRRQGLNEKLFF. The CDR3 DNA reads as TGTGCCTGCAGGAGACAGGGACTAAATGAAAAACTGTTTTTT.

The V and J genes are TRBV4-3 and TRBJ1-2, with D maybe TRBD1 (5 bases). CDR1 LGHNA and CDR2 YSLEER come from the germline V gene. V was trimmed by 4 bases and J by 3 bases, leaving 15 bases between them. The CDR3 contains 15 residues. The CDR3 sequence: CASSRGRRVHYGYTF. In nucleotides, the CDR3 is TGCGCCAGCAGCCGAGGACGCAGGGTTCACTATGGCTACACCTTC.

This clonotype was seen once. The chain employs TRBV2 and TRBJ2-5, with D perhaps given as TRBD1 or TRBD2 (6 bases each). The assigned J gene may be wrong: the sequence end matches TRBJ2-7 better. CDR1 and CDR2 from the germline V gene are SNHLY and FYNNEI. The CDR3 is 13 residues long. The CDR3 DNA follows: TGTGCCGGCGGAGGGGGGCGGGTGTGCGAGCAGTACTTC. Amino acid sequence: CAGGGGRVCEQYF.

The genes are TRBV7-2 and TRBJ1-5; D uncertain. V was cut by 3 bases and J by 9 bases, with 12 bases left in between. The CDR3 sequence is 13 residues long. Germline V gene sequence: CDR1 SGHTA, CDR2 FQGNSA. The CDR3, as DNA: TGTGCCAGCAGCTTTGCCGGGCCCCGGCCCCAGCATTTT. This sequence encodes CASSFAGPRPQHF.

In this sample, this clonotype turned up a few times. Since a much larger clone is just one base distant, this may be a read error. This chain links TRBV7-9 with TRBJ1-2; D is unresolved. Germline lookup yields CDR1 SEHNR and CDR2 FQNEAQ (reference sequence). The CDR3 loop spans 14 amino acids. CDR3 DNA sequence: TGTGCCGGCAGCTTAGGTTCTGAGGGAAGTGGCTACACCTTC. Translated, it gives CAGSLGSEGSGYTF.

The rearrangement uses TRBV21-1 and TRBJ2-4. TRBV21-1 is shown as a pseudogene. There are 9 residues in the CDR3. DNA of the CDR3: TGTGCCAGCCAGCGTGATCAGTACTTC. Amino acids: CASQRDQYF.

The chain uses TRBV7-2 and TRBJ2-2; 10 bases line up with TRBD2. CDR3 length equals 15 residues. Trimming removed 5 bases from V and 5 bases from J; junction bases left unmatched: 5. Germline V CDR1 and CDR2: SGHTA, FQGNSA. CDR3 DNA sequence: TGTGCCAGCAGCATTAGCGGGAGGACAACCGGGGAGCTGTTTTTT. It codes for CASSISGRTTGELFF. The full variable domain, with the rest looked up from reference TRBV7-2 and TRBJ2-2, is GAGVSQSPSNKVTEKGKDVELRCDPISGHTALYWYRQSLGQGLEFLIYFQGNSAPDKSGLPSDRFSAERTGGSVSTLTIQRTQQEDSAVYLCASSISGRTTGELFFGEGSRLTVL.

The gene calls are TRBV28 and TRBJ2-3; 10 bases are shared with TRBD2. The V gene end was trimmed by 3 bases and the J gene end by 2 bases; junction bases not matched to a gene: 5. The CDR3 spans 16 residues. The germline gives CDR1 MDHEN, CDR2 SYDVKM. The DNA for the CDR3 is TGTGCCAGCAGTTTCATAGCGGGAGGAGACACAGATACGCAGTATTTT. Its translation: CASSFIAGGDTDTQYF.

The chain employs TRBV20-1 and TRBJ1-2, with no clear D. The V and J ends lost 0 bases and 2 bases respectively, with 13 bases between them. CDR1 and CDR2 from the germline V gene are DFQATT and SNEGSKA (reference sequence). The CDR3 runs 15 residues. The CDR3 DNA follows: TGCAGTGCTAGAGAAATCACGCCCAGCAACTATGGCTACACCTTC. It encodes CSAREITPSNYGYTF.

The chain joins TRBV12-3 or TRBV12-4 to TRBJ2-4, with 8 bases matching TRBD2. The CDR3 contains 17 residues. The junction had 10 bases not matched to a gene; V was cut back by 3 bases and J by 3 bases. The CDR3 loop reads CASSFLAGGVDKNIQYF. CDR3 sequence (DNA): TGTGCCAGCAGTTTCCTAGCGGGTGGAGTAGACAAAAACATTCAGTACTTC.

The CDR3 spells CASSEGLAGAIAYNEQYF. The CDR3, as DNA: TGTGCCAGCAGTGAGGGACTAGCGGGAGCCATCGCCTACAATGAGCAGTACTTC. The rearrangement links TRBV28 to TRBJ2-1, with 14 positions matching TRBD2. Matching the DNA end better, TRBJ2-7 makes the J call doubtful. This CDR3 contains 18 residues. CDR1 and CDR2 (germline): MDHEN, SYDVKM.

This chain uses TRBV28 with TRBJ2-3; tentative D call: TRBD2 (6 bases). V was trimmed by 3 bases and J by 2 bases, leaving 18 bases between them. The CDR3 has 17 residues. Germline V CDR1 and CDR2: MDHEN, SYDVKM. The CDR3 sequence: CASSFGRGGPLTDTQYF. Here the CDR3 DNA reads TGTGCCAGCAGTTTCGGGCGGGGCGGACCCCTCACAGATACGCAGTATTTT.